The present TCR beta chain was sequenced within a study of monozygotic twins with inflammatory bowel disease. Germline V gives CDR1 DFQATT, CDR2 SNEGSKA (reference sequence). This CDR3 has 13 amino acids. TCRdb re-called the 5' RACE reads and shows each CDR3 protein once, DNA omitted. Its clone listing holds about 380,000 distinct CDR3 sequences. This clonotype originated in a human donor with ulcerative colitis or Crohn's disease, or a healthy co-twin of an affected twin (not recorded which). This chain links TRBV20-1 with TRBJ1-1. The sequenced sample consisted of blood. CDR3 sequence: CSARPDMNTEAFF.